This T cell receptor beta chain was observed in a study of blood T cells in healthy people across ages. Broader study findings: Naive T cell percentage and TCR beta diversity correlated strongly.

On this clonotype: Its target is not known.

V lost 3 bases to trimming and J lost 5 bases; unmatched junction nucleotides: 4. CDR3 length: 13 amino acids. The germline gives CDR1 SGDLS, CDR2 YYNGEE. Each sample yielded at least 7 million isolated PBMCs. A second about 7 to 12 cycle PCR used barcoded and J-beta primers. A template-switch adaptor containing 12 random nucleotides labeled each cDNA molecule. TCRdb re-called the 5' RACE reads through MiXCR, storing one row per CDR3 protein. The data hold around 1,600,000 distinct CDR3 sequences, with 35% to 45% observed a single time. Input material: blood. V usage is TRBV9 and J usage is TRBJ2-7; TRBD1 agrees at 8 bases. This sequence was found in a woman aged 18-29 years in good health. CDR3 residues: CASSAGGWDEQYF. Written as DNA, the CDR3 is TGTGCCAGCAGCGCAGGGGGCTGGGACGAGCAGTACTTC.